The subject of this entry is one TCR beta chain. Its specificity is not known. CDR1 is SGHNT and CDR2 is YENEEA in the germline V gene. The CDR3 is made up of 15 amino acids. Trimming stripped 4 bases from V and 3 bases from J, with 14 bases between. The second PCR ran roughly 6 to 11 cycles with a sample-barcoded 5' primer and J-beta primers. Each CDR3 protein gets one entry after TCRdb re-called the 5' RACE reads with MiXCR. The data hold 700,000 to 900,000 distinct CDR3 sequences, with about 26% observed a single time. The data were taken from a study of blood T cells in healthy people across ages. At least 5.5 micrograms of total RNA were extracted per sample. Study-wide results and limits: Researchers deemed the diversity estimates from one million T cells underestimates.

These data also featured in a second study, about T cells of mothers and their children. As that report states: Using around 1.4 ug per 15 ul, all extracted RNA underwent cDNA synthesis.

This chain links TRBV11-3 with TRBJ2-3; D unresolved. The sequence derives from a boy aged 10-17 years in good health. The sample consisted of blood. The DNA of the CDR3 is TGTGCCAGCAGCTCACGTATCGACCCGACAGATACGCAGTATTTT. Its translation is CASSSRIDPTDTQYF.